This TCR beta chain was identified during a study of blood T cells in healthy people across ages. Study-wide results and caveats: The donors' CMV status was not determined, possibly confounding changes in expanded clonotypes.

Trimming removed 5 bases at V and 2 bases at J, with 16 bases between. CDR1 and CDR2 from the germline V gene are MDHEN and SYDVKM. CDR3 length: 16 residues. This clonotype turned up a few times. Its antigen remains unidentified. Healthy Russian Caucasian donors spanned ages about 6 to 95 years. Staff drew about 10 milliliters of peripheral blood from each donor. With a J-beta primer mix and a sample-barcoded 5' primer, a second PCR ran about 7 to 11 cycles. All cDNA molecules were each tagged by a template-switch adaptor with 12 random nucleotides. TCRdb re-analysed the 5' RACE reads in MiXCR, keeping a single row per CDR3 protein. The repertoire holds about 970,000 distinct CDR3 sequences, with roughly half as singletons.

V usage is TRBV28 and J usage is TRBJ2-4; D ambiguous. This TCR derives from an older woman in good health. Sequenced material: blood. The CDR3 nucleotides read TGTGCCAGCAGTCTCCCGAGTAAGGGCTCCAAAAACATTCAGTACTTC. Translating it yields CASSLPSKGSKNIQYF.